The table lists the clone carrying this T cell receptor beta chain with a count of one. Its specificity is unknown. The data originate from a study of Ad26.COV2.S vaccination and SARS-CoV-2 variants. General observations from the study: CD8+ and CD4+ T cells specific for spike reportedly responded with substantial breadth after vaccination. Vaccine recipients posted higher spike-specific TCR breadth than their placebo counterparts.

Treatment reported: around 19 received Ad26.COV2.S at low or high dose, single or two shots; several received placebo; per-sample allocation not given. The study sampled participants on day 63 after the first vaccine or placebo injection. Within Boston, the person who donated was an adult of 18-55 years. TCRdb's table, derived via immunoSEQ multiplex PCR, lists solely in-frame clones and lacks some. The table has approximately 360,000 clones, roughly four fifths seen once. Germline V gene sequence: CDR1 LGHNA, CDR2 YSLEER. CDR3 length: 18 amino acids. The ends were cut back, 0 bases at V and 1 base at J, with 18 bases in the middle.

This TCR came from a person between 18 and 65 years old who received the Ad26.COV2.S COVID-19 vaccine or a placebo. J is TRBJ1-1 and V is TRBV4-3; D gene ambiguous. The input for sequencing was peripheral blood, taken in a trial of Ad26.COV2.S vaccine versus placebo. In DNA, the CDR3 is TGCGCCAGCAGCCAAGATCGGGATAGGAGGCTTGCGAACACTGAAGCTTTCTTT. Its protein is CASSQDRDRRLANTEAFF.